One sample yielded the 32 T cell receptor beta chains listed below, sequenced in a study of cytomegalovirus exposure and HLA in healthy donors. PCR employed 60 Vbeta and 13 Jbeta primers. Here immunoSEQ multiplex PCR was the method, and the copy in TCRdb shows in-frame clones only, minus some. The repertoire has approximately 180,000 clones, 77% of them found once; the top ten carry approximately 1.5%. Sample: PBMCs. These receptors were collected from a woman in her thirties in good health and CMV-seropositive.

The chain combines TRBV5-4 with TRBJ1-1, with 8 bases lining up with TRBD1. Germline assignment: CDR1 SGHNT and CDR2 YYREEE (reference sequence). The CDR3 is 13 residues long. V lost 2 bases, J lost 4 bases, and 1 base stayed unmatched. CDR3 protein: CASSFTGGTEAFF. The DNA for the CDR3 is TGTGCCAGCAGCTTCACAGGGGGCACTGAAGCTTTCTTT.

This clone has more than one count but fewer than ten. The V gene is TRBV6-4, the J gene TRBJ2-7, with D tentatively TRBD2 (7 bases). Trimming cost V 8 bases and J 1 base, with 21 bases left between them. Germline V gene data show CDR1 as MRHNA and CDR2 as SNTAGT. This CDR3 region has 16 residues. Written as DNA, the CDR3 is TGTGCCAGCCCACAGAGGGGGGGAGGAGGATCCTACGAGCAGTACTTC. Amino acids: CASPQRGGGGSYEQYF.

This clone was seen a handful of times. J is TRBJ1-1 and V is TRBV4-3; tentative D call: TRBD1 (5 bases). The CDR3 covers 15 residues. Germline CDR1 is LGHNA and CDR2 is YSLEER. Trimming removed 1 base from V and 1 base from J, with 10 bases in between. CDR3 nucleotides: TGCGCCAGCAGCCAAGCTCTTGACAGGAACACTGAAGCTTTCTTT. Translated, it gives CASSQALDRNTEAFF.

The V and J genes are TRBV7-8 and TRBJ2-3; 12 bases are a match to TRBD1. The germline gives CDR1 SGHVS, CDR2 FQNEAQ. The junction had 9 bases not matched to a gene; V was cut back by 7 bases and J by 7 bases. There are 15 residues in the CDR3. CDR3 DNA sequence: TGTGCCAGCACCGACCCGGGACAGGGGGCTTATACGCAGTATTTT. Protein product: CASTDPGQGAYTQYF. The whole variable domain, filled in from reference TRBV7-8 and TRBJ2-3, reads GAGVSQSPRYKVAKRGQDVALRCDPISGHVSLFWYQQALGQGPEFLTYFQNEAQLDKSGLPSDRFFAERPEGSVSTLKIQRTQQEDSAVYLCASTDPGQGAYTQYFGPGTRLTVL.

The rearrangement uses TRBV9 and TRBJ2-7, with TRBD2 matching over 11 bases. Unmatched junction bases numbered 8, after V lost 2 bases and J lost 4 bases. Germline CDR1 reads SGDLS; CDR2 reads YYNGEE. The CDR3 spans 16 residues. The CDR3 DNA sequence: TGTGCCAGCAGCGTCGCCGGGACTAGCGGCAATTACGAGCAGTACTTC. This codes for CASSVAGTSGNYEQYF.

J is TRBJ2-2 and V is TRBV27, with 12 positions matching TRBD2. CDR3 size: 16 residues. The V gene end was trimmed by 4 bases and the J gene end by 7 bases; junction bases not matched to a gene: 7. Germline CDR1 is MNHEY and CDR2 is SMNVEV (reference sequence). The CDR3 is CASSWATSGRIGELFF. CDR3 bases: TGTGCCAGCAGTTGGGCCACTAGCGGGAGGATCGGGGAGCTGTTTTTT.

In the case of this clone: A read error may produce the germline difference seen at one junction end. The CDR3 DNA reads as TGTTCCAGCAGCTTAGCCGGACAGGGGGGCAATCAGCCCCAGCATTTT. This codes for CSSSLAGQGGNQPQHF. The gene calls are TRBV7-9 and TRBJ1-5; 10 bases are shared with TRBD1. The CDR3 loop spans 16 amino acids. Germline assignment: CDR1 SEHNR and CDR2 FQNEAQ (reference sequence).

V gene TRBV11-3 combines with J gene TRBJ2-6, with D unclear. This CDR3 region has 16 residues. V lost 5 bases and J lost 2, with 13 bases in between. The germline gives CDR1 SGHNT, CDR2 YENEEA. CDR3 protein: CASSPDGFTGANVLTF. Here the CDR3 DNA reads TGTGCCAGCAGCCCTGACGGGTTCACTGGGGCCAACGTCCTGACTTTC.

The chain links TRBV4-3 to TRBJ2-5, with D possibly matching TRBD2 (6 bases). V was cut by 0 bases and J by 5 bases, with 19 bases left in between. CDR1 and CDR2 from the germline V gene are LGHNA and YSLEER. The CDR3 is 17 residues long. CDR3 sequence (DNA): TGCGCCAGCAGCCAAGATGCCTACCGGGACTGGGGGGAGACCCAGTACTTC. This encodes CASSQDAYRDWGETQYF.

The chain carries TRBV14 and TRBJ1-2; TRBD1 is a possible D gene (6 bases). V lost 4 bases and J lost 5, with 20 bases in between. The germline gives CDR1 SGHDN, CDR2 FVKESK. The length of the CDR3 is 16 residues. The CDR3 coding sequence is TGTGCCAGCAGCCCAGTCACAGGGCTCAGGAGATATGGCTACACCTTC. Amino acid sequence: CASSPVTGLRRYGYTF.

This rearrangement joins TRBV18 to TRBJ2-3; D may be TRBD1 (6 bases). Germline V gene lookup returns CDR1 KGHSH and CDR2 LQKENI. The CDR3 loop spans 15 amino acids. The V and J ends lost 1 base and 1 base respectively, with 9 bases between them. CDR3 nucleotide sequence: TGTGCCAGCTCACCACTCAGGGGCGGCACAGATACGCAGTATTTT. It specifies CASSPLRGGTDTQYF.

This clone was picked up a small number of times. This chain joins TRBV5-1 and TRBJ2-7; TRBD1 aligns across 7 bases. Germline loops: CDR1 SGHRS, CDR2 YFSETQ. The CDR3 contains 13 residues. J lost 2 bases, V lost 3 bases, and 2 bases had no gene match. The CDR3 bases are TGCGCCAGCAGCTGGGACAGTCCCTACGAGCAGTACTTC. Translated: CASSWDSPYEQYF.

The chain links TRBV28 to TRBJ2-3; 13 bases map to TRBD2. CDR3 length: 18 amino acids. The germline gives CDR1 MDHEN, CDR2 SYDVKM. J gave up 4 bases and V 4 bases, and 11 bases lay outside the gene matches. For the CDR3, the DNA is TGTGCCAGCAGTTGGACCCCTGGACTAGCGGGAGCACCAGATACGCAGTATTTT. This gives the protein CASSWTPGLAGAPDTQYF. The whole variable domain, remainder taken from reference TRBV28 and TRBJ2-3, is DVKVTQSSRYLVKRTGEKVFLECVQDMDHENMFWYRQDPGLGLRLIYFSYDVKMKEKGDIPEGYSVSREKKERFSLILESASTNQTSMYLCASSWTPGLAGAPDTQYFGPGTRLTVL.

This CDR3 reads CAWSPSPGWNTGELFF. The CDR3 region has the DNA TGTGCCTGGAGTCCCTCCCCAGGGTGGAACACCGGGGAGCTGTTTTTT. The rearrangement uses TRBV30 and TRBJ2-2, with a tentative D call TRBD1 (5 bases). In germline, CDR1 is GTSNPN, CDR2 SVGIG (reference sequence). V shed 2 bases and J shed 1 base, with 14 bases lying between them. CDR3 length: 16 residues.

The gene calls are TRBV29-1 and TRBJ2-3; 7 bases are shared with TRBD2. The CDR3 extends over 15 amino acids. The V segment lost 7 bases and the J segment 6 bases; nucleotides outside the gene matches: 16. Germline loops: CDR1 SQVTM, CDR2 ANQGSEA. The CDR3 here is CSAPGDYIAEDTQYF. In DNA, the CDR3 is TGCAGCGCGCCTGGGGACTACATCGCAGAGGATACGCAGTATTTT.

The rearrangement uses TRBV2 and TRBJ2-1, with D possibly being TRBD2 (7 bases). With 6 bases removed from V and 4 bases from J, the gap between germline ends came to 10 bases. The CDR3 length is 13 residues. Germline values: CDR1 SNHLY, CDR2 FYNNEI. In DNA form, the CDR3 reads TGTGCCAGCAGGGGGGGGCGTTACAATGAGCAGTTCTTC. This codes for CASRGGRYNEQFF.

The J gene is TRBJ2-5, the V gene TRBV5-1; 8 nucleotides align to TRBD2. Germline V gene lookup returns CDR1 SGHRS and CDR2 YFSETQ. The CDR3 is 14 amino acids. Trimming removed 2 bases from V and 5 bases from J; junction bases left unmatched: 5. The CDR3 coding sequence is TGCGCCAGCAGCTTCTCGGGAGGGCCGGAGACCCAGTACTTC. This encodes CASSFSGGPETQYF.

The genes are TRBV4-1 and TRBJ2-5, with D possibly TRBD2 on 6 matching bases. The CDR3 totals 17 residues. Per germline, CDR1 MGHRA and CDR2 YSYEKL. Trimming cost V 1 base and J 3 bases, with 18 bases left between them. The CDR3 reads CASSQVSYGRDEETQYF. The DNA for the CDR3 is TGCGCCAGCAGCCAAGTCTCCTACGGGCGGGACGAAGAGACCCAGTACTTC.

The chain is built from TRBV19 and TRBJ2-7; 8 nucleotides agree with TRBD1. The CDR3 has 14 amino acids. The ends lost 4 bases at V and 2 bases at J; junction bases unmatched: 4. CDR1 is LNHDA, CDR2 SQIVND, per germline (reference sequence). The CDR3 coding sequence is TGTGCCAGTAGTAGGGGACAGGCACCCTACGAGCAGTACTTC. It is translated as CASSRGQAPYEQYF.

The chain has TRBV2 and TRBJ2-1; 10 bases map to TRBD2. This CDR3 has 17 amino acids. The V gene's germline CDR1 is SNHLY and CDR2 FYNNEI. Trimming removed 5 bases from V and 4 bases from J; junction bases left unmatched: 11. DNA of the CDR3: TGTGCCAGCAGTACTACTAGCGGGGACCCGGGATACAATGAGCAGTTCTTC. This translates into CASSTTSGDPGYNEQFF.

V is TRBV7-6 and J is TRBJ2-1; TRBD2 might be the D (5 bases). This CDR3 has 16 amino acids. Germline values: CDR1 SGHVS, CDR2 FNYEAQ. V gave up 5 bases and J gave up 0 bases, with 14 bases separating them. In nucleotides, the CDR3 is TGTGCCAGCAGCCCCGAGGGCCTGAGCTCCTACAATGAGCAGTTCTTC. Translated: CASSPEGLSSYNEQFF. Filled out from reference TRBV7-6 and TRBJ2-1, the complete variable domain reads GAGVSQSPRYKVTKRGQDVALRCDPISGHVSLYWYRQALGQGPEFLTYFNYEAQQDKSGLPNDRFSAERPEGSISTLTIQRTEQRDSAMYRCASSPEGLSSYNEQFFGPGTRLTVL.

This chain connects TRBV29-1 to TRBJ2-7, with 10 bases that match TRBD1. V gave up 6 bases and J gave up 6 bases; unmatched junction bases: 5. CDR1 and CDR2 (germline): SQVTM, ANQGSEA. The CDR3 contains 12 residues. The CDR3 region has the DNA TGCAGCGTCCCGGGACAGGGGACCGAGCAGTACTTC. Its protein is CSVPGQGTEQYF.

The gene calls are TRBV9 and TRBJ2-1, with 11 bases that match TRBD2. The CDR3 loop spans 15 amino acids. Germline trimming cut 2 bases from V and 7 bases from J; bases unmatched to any gene: 5. Looked up from germline, CDR1 is SGDLS and CDR2 is YYNGEE. The DNA for the CDR3 is TGTGCCAGCAGCGTTGCTAGCGGGAGGATGAATGAGCAGTTCTTC. This gives the protein CASSVASGRMNEQFF. Together with reference TRBV9 and TRBJ2-1, the CDR3 gives the full variable domain: DSGVTQTPKHLITATGQRVTLRCSPRSGDLSVYWYQQSLDQGLQFLIQYYNGEERAKGNILERFSAQQFPDLHSELNLSSLELGDSALYFCASSVASGRMNEQFFGPGTRLTVL.

The CDR3 region is CASSQEIRDRGFTEAFF. The CDR3 DNA sequence: TGCGCCAGCAGCCAAGAAATACGGGACAGGGGGTTCACTGAAGCTTTCTTT. The rearrangement uses TRBV4-1 and TRBJ1-1; 11 bases are a match to TRBD1. In germline, CDR1 is MGHRA, CDR2 YSYEKL. The J segment lost 4 bases and the V segment lost 0 bases, leaving 7 bases of the junction unmatched. This CDR3 comprises 17 residues.

This chain joins TRBV7-6 and TRBJ1-1; maybe TRBD1 (6 bases). This CDR3 has 14 residues. Germline V gives CDR1 SGHVS, CDR2 FNYEAQ. V was trimmed by 1 base and J by 2 bases, leaving 8 bases between them. In DNA, the CDR3 is TGTGCCAGCAGCTTAGGGGGGCTAAACACTGAAGCTTTCTTT. This translates into CASSLGGLNTEAFF.

This rearrangement joins TRBV11-2 to TRBJ2-7, with 9 bases aligning to TRBD1. Losses at the gene ends were 5 bases for V and 5 bases for J; bases not matched to a gene: 10. The CDR3 sequence is 15 residues long. The germline V gene encodes CDR1 SGHAT and CDR2 FQNNGV. In nucleotides, the CDR3 is TGTGCCAGCAGCCGAACCGGGACAGGGAACCACGAGCAGTACTTC. As protein: CASSRTGTGNHEQYF.

The CDR3 DNA reads TGTGCCAGCAGCTTGGAGGGGATCTCTGGGGCCAACGTCCTGACTTTC. Amino acids: CASSLEGISGANVLTF. The gene calls are TRBV5-4 and TRBJ2-6; a possible D gene is TRBD1 (5 bases). This CDR3 spans 16 amino acids. CDR1 is SGHNT, CDR2 YYREEE, per germline (reference sequence). V lost 0 bases and J lost 0, with 7 bases in between.

V is TRBV4-1 and J is TRBJ2-3, with TRBD1 as a possible D gene (5 bases). CDR1 MGHRA and CDR2 YSYEKL come from the germline V gene. V lost 1 base, J lost 4 bases, and 12 bases lay in between. The CDR3 has 15 amino acids. CDR3 coding DNA: TGCGCCAGCAGCCAAGGTCCCCAAGGGGCAGATACGCAGTATTTT. It codes for CASSQGPQGADTQYF.

There are a few counts of this clone. J is TRBJ2-7 and V is TRBV6-5; maybe TRBD1 (7 bases). The CDR3 contains 15 residues. Trimming removed 8 bases from V and 4 bases from J, with 21 bases in between. Germline loops: CDR1 MNHEY, CDR2 SVGAGI. The CDR3 is CASPGDSGTEYEQYF. The CDR3 DNA is TGTGCCAGCCCTGGGGACTCCGGGACAGAATACGAGCAGTACTTC.

The CDR3 sequence: CASSLNPTAGLYEQYF. Here the CDR3 DNA reads TGTGCCAGCAGCTTAAATCCCACAGCGGGGCTCTACGAGCAGTACTTC. The rearrangement uses TRBV7-8 and TRBJ2-7; 7 bases align to TRBD2. The CDR3 has 16 residues. V shed 2 bases and J 3 bases; nucleotides not matched to a gene: 10. Per the germline V gene, CDR1 is SGHVS and CDR2 is FQNEAQ.

V usage is TRBV7-2 and J usage is TRBJ2-7, with D possibly matching TRBD1 (5 bases). The germline V gene encodes CDR1 SGHTA and CDR2 FQGNSA. V dropped 5 bases and J dropped 5 bases, with 10 bases sitting between them. The CDR3 is 12 amino acids. CDR3 in DNA: TGTGCCAGCAGCCAACAAGGGGACGAGCAGTACTTC. Translation: CASSQQGDEQYF.

This chain connects TRBV6-5 to TRBJ2-7; the match to TRBD2 covers 11 bases. Per the germline V gene, CDR1 is MNHEY and CDR2 is SVGAGI. V trimming: 6 bases; J trimming: 3 bases; junction bases outside the gene matches: 4. This CDR3 contains 14 residues. The CDR3 nucleotides are TGTGCCAGCAGGGATGGGACTAGCGGCTACGAGCAGTACTTC. It is translated as CASRDGTSGYEQYF.